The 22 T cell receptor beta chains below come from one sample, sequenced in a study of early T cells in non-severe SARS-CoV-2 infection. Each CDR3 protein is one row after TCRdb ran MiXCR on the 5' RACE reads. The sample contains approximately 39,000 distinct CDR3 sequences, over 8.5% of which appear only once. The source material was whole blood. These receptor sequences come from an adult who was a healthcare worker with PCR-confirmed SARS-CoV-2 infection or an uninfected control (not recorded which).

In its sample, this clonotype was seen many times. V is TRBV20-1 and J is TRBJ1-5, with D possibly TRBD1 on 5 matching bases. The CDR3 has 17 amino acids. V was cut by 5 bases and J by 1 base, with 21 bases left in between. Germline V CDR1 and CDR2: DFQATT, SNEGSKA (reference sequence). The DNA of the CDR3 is TGCAGTGCTCCTCGGGGGGGACCGGACGGCAGCAATCAGCCCCAGCATTTT. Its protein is CSAPRGGPDGSNQPQHF.

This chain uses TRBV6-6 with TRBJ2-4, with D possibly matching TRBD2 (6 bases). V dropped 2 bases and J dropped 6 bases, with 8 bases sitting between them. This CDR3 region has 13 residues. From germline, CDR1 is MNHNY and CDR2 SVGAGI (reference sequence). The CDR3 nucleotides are TGTGCCAGCAGTTACGGGGAGGCAAACATTCAGTACTTC. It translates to CASSYGEANIQYF.

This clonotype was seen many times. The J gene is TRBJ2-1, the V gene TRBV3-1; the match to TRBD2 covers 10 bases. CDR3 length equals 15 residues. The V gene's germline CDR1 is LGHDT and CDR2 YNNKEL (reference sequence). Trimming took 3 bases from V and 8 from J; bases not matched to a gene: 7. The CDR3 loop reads CASSQAGTSAHEQFF. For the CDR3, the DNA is TGTGCCAGCAGCCAGGCAGGGACTAGCGCTCATGAGCAGTTCTTC.

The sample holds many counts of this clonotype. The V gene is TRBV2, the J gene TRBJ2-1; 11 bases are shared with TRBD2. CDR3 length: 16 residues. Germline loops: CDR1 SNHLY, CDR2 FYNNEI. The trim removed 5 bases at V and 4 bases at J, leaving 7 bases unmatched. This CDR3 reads CASSRQLAGDYNEQFF. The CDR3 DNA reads TGTGCCAGCAGTCGCCAACTAGCGGGGGATTACAATGAGCAGTTCTTC.

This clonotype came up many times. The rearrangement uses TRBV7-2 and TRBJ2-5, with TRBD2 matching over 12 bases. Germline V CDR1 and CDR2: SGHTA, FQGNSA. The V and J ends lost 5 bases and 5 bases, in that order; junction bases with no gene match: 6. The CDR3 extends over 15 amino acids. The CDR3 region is CASSLRLAGVETQYF. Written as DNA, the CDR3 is TGTGCCAGCAGCCTCCGACTAGCGGGGGTTGAGACCCAGTACTTC.

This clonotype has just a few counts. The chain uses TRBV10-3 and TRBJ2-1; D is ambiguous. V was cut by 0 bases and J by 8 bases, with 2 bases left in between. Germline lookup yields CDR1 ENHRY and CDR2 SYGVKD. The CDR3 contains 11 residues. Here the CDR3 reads CAISESYEQFF. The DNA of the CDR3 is TGTGCCATCAGTGAGTCCTATGAGCAGTTCTTC.

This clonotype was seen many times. DNA of the CDR3: TGTGCCAGCAGCAAGGGCCCGGGGGCGCTGGCACCCCTCCACTTT. Its protein product is CASSKGPGALAPLHF. The rearrangement joins TRBV13 to TRBJ1-6; perhaps TRBD1 as D (6 bases). Trimming took off 5 bases at V and 11 bases at J, with 19 bases between the two ends. The length of the CDR3 is 15 residues. The germline gives CDR1 PRHDT, CDR2 FYEKMQ (reference sequence).

The CDR3 reads CASSYEGEQFF. DNA of the CDR3: TGTGCCAGCAGTTACGAGGGTGAGCAGTTCTTC. The J gene is TRBJ2-1, the V gene TRBV6-2 or TRBV6-3; weak D call: TRBD2 (5 bases). Trimming stripped 2 bases from V and 9 bases from J, with 5 bases between. The length of the CDR3 is 11 residues. Germline V lookup: CDR1 MNHEY, CDR2 SVGEGT.

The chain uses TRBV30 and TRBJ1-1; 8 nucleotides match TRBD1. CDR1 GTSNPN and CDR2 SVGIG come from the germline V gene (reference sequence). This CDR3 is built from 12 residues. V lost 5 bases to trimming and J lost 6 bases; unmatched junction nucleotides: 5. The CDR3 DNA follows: TGTGCCTGGGTTACAGGGGGGTCTGAAGCTTTCTTT. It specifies CAWVTGGSEAFF. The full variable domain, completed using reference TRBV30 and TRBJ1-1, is SQTIHQWPATLVQPVGSPLSLECTVEGTSNPNLYWYRQAAGRGLQLLFYSVGIGQISSEVPQNLSASRPQDRQFILSSKKLLLSDSGFYLCAWVTGGSEAFFGQGTRLTVV.

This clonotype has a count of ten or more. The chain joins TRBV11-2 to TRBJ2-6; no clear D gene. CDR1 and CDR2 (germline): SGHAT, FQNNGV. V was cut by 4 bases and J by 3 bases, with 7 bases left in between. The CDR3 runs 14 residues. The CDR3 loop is CASSSRLGANVLTF. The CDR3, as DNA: TGTGCCAGCAGCTCCCGTCTTGGGGCCAACGTCCTGACTTTC.

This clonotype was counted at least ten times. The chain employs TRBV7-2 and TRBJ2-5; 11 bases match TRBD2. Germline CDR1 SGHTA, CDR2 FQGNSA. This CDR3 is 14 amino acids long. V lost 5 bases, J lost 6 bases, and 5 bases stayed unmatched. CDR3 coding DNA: TGTGCCAGCAGCCCGACTAGCGGGGAGCAGACCCAGTACTTC. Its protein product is CASSPTSGEQTQYF.

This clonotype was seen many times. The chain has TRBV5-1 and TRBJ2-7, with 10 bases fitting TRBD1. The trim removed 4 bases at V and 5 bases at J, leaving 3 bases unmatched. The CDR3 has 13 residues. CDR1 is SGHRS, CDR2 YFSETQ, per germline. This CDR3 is CASSRGQGNEQYF. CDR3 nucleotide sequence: TGCGCCAGCAGCAGGGGACAGGGGAACGAGCAGTACTTC.

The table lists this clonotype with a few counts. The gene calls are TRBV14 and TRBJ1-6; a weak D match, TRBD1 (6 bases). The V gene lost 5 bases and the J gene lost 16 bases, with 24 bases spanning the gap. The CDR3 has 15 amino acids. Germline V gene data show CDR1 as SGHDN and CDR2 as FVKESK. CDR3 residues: CASSWTTGNQVLLHF. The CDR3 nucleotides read TGTGCCAGCAGCTGGACCACAGGGAACCAGGTGTTGCTCCACTTT.

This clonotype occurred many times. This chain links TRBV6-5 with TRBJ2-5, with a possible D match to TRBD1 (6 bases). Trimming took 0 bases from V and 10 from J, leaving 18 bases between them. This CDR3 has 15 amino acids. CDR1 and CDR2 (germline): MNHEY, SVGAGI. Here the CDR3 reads CASSYSQGRNRDQYF. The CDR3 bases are TGTGCCAGCAGTTACTCGCAGGGTAGAAACAGGGACCAGTACTTC.

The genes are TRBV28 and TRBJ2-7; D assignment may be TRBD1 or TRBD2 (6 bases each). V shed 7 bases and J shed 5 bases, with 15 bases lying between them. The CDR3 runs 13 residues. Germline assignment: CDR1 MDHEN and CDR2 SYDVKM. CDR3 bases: TGTGCCAGCATACCCCCAGGGGAGGACGAGCAGTACTTC. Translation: CASIPPGEDEQYF.

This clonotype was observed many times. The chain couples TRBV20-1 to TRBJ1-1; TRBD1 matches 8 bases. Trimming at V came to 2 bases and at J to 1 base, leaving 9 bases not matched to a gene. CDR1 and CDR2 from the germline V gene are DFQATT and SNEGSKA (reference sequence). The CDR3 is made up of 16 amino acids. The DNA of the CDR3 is TGCAGTGCTAGACGGCACAGGGGGGTGGAGAACACTGAAGCTTTCTTT. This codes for CSARRHRGVENTEAFF.

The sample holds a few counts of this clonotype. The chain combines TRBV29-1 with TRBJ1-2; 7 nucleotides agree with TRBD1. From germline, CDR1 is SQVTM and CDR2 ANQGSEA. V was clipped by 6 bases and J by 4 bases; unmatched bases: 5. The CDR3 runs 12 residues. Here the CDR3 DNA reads TGCAGCGTGTGGACAGGCCCCTATGGCTACACCTTC. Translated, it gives CSVWTGPYGYTF.

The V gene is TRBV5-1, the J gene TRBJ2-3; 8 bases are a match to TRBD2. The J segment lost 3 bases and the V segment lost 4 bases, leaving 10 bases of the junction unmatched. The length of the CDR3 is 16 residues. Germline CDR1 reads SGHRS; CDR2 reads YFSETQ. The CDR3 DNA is TGCGCCAGCAGCGCCGGAAGTAGCGGGGTGACAGATACGCAGTATTTT. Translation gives CASSAGSSGVTDTQYF.

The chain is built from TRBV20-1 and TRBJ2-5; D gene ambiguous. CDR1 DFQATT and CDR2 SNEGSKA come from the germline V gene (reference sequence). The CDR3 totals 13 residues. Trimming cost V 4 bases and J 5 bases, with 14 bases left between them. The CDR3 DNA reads TGCAGTGCTACCGGAAAGGTCGTCGAGACCCAGTACTTC. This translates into CSATGKVVETQYF.

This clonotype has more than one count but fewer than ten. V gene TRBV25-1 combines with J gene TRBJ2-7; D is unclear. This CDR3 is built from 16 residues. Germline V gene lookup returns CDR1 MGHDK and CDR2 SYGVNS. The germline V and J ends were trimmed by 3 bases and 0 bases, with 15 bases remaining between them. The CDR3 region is CASSDYPHGDSYEQYF. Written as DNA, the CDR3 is TGTGCCAGCAGTGACTACCCTCATGGGGACTCCTACGAGCAGTACTTC.

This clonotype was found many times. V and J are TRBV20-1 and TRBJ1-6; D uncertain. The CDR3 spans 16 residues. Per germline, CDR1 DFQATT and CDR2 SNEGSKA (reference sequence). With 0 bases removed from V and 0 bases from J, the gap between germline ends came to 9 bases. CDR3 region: CSARDADNSYNSPLHF. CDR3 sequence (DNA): TGCAGTGCTAGAGATGCCGATAACTCCTATAATTCACCCCTCCACTTT.

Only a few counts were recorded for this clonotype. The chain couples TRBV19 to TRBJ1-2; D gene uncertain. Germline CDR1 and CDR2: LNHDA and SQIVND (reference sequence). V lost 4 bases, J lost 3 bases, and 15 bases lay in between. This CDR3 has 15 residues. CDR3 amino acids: CASSNGPLADYGYTF. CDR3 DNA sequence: TGTGCCAGTAGTAACGGTCCTTTGGCGGACTATGGCTACACCTTC.